A single sample is the source of the 2 T cell receptor beta chains below, sequenced in a study of cytomegalovirus exposure and HLA in healthy donors (dated by TCRdb to about 2017). Library preparation used the immunoSEQ multiplex PCR assay. TCRdb re-hosts the immuneACCESS table, in-frame sequences only. Its copies lack some clones; in the studies checked, an unresolved V gene accounts for under half of them, and the cause for the rest is not known. This sample gives approximately 160,000 clones in total; under 90% of them show up just once. The ten biggest clones cover 10% of the sample. Sequencing was performed on PBMCs. The receptors originated from a woman under 30 in good health and CMV-seropositive.

The chain employs TRBV28 and TRBJ2-1, with 10 bases aligning to TRBD2. The ends lost 4 bases at V and 10 bases at J; junction bases unmatched: 10. The germline CDR1 and CDR2 sequences are MDHEN and SYDVKM. This CDR3 region has 15 residues. The CDR3 nucleotides are TGTGCCAGCAGTTACGAAGCGGGAGGGCCTCGGGAGCAGTTCTTC. Its protein product is CASSYEAGGPREQFF.

The CDR3 reads CASSSQDIYEQYF. Here the CDR3 DNA reads TGTGCCAGCAGCTCGCAGGATATCTACGAGCAGTACTTC. This chain links TRBV7-2 with TRBJ2-7; D call uncertain. The CDR3 length is 13 residues. V was pared by 4 bases and J by 3 bases, with 10 bases between. In germline, CDR1 is SGHTA, CDR2 FQGNSA.